The 5 T cell receptor beta chains below come from one sample, sequenced in a study of T-cell memory formation after mild COVID-19. From the 5' RACE reads, TCRdb called clonotypes with MiXCR, one entry per CDR3 protein. This sample carries 400,000 to 450,000 distinct CDR3 sequences, more than 15% of them seen once, and the ten largest clones take 20% to 25%. What was sequenced was PBMCs or a T cell subset sorted from them (not recorded which). These receptors were obtained from a man aged 18 to 30 who had mild COVID-19 (a few samples of this study predate the infection). Cell type and time point are not known.

The chain has TRBV2 and TRBJ2-1; the D gene is possibly TRBD2 (6 bases). The CDR3 loop spans 14 amino acids. Per the germline V gene, CDR1 is SNHLY and CDR2 is FYNNEI. The V end lost 8 bases, the J end lost 10 bases, and 21 bases lay between the germline ends. CDR3 nucleotides: TGTGCCAGCCCCGTTGAGGAGGGGTTGGGAGAGCAGTTCTTC. Translation gives CASPVEEGLGEQFF.

The chain combines TRBV6-6 with TRBJ1-2; the match to TRBD1 covers 8 bases. From germline, CDR1 is MNHNY and CDR2 SVGAGI (reference sequence). Trimming took 5 bases from V and 8 from J; bases not matched to a gene: 7. The CDR3 contains 13 residues. The CDR3: CASSGQGAGGYTF. CDR3 DNA: TGTGCCAGCAGTGGGCAGGGGGCAGGCGGCTACACCTTC.

This clonotype has more than one count but fewer than ten. The chain joins TRBV6-6 to TRBJ2-3; TRBD1 agrees at 9 bases. The CDR3 length is 15 residues. The germline V gene has CDR1 MNHNY and CDR2 SVGAGI (reference sequence). V dropped 2 bases and J dropped 4; count of bases not matched to a gene: 4. In DNA form, the CDR3 reads TGTGCCAGCAGTTACCCCGGGACAGGGCCAGATACGCAGTATTTT. Protein sequence: CASSYPGTGPDTQYF.

This clonotype was counted many times. For the CDR3, the DNA is TGTGCCAGCAGTTTCACTGATGGAAACACTGAAGCTTTCTTT. Translation: CASSFTDGNTEAFF. This sequence joins TRBV6-6 and TRBJ1-1; unclear D gene. V was clipped by 4 bases and J by 2 bases, with 11 bases between them. There are 14 residues in the CDR3. Germline CDR1 reads MNHNY; CDR2 reads SVGAGI (reference sequence).

This chain links TRBV7-2 with TRBJ2-7; 9 bases map to TRBD2. Per germline, CDR1 SGHTA and CDR2 FQGNSA. V shed 3 bases, J shed 3 bases, and the junction held 6 bases outside the gene matches. This CDR3 has 15 residues. The CDR3 spells CASSFSGSGYYEQYF. Written as DNA, the CDR3 is TGTGCCAGCAGCTTTAGCGGGAGCGGCTACTACGAGCAGTACTTC.